The present TCR beta chain was sequenced within a study of PD-1 blockade in classical Hodgkin lymphoma (dated by TCRdb to between 2020 and 2021). A note on the overall study: Nivolumab dosing was 3 mg/kg intravenously every 2 weeks, continuing until either disease progression or unacceptable toxicity. The study used CyTOF and TCR beta sequencing to define a peripheral blood immune signature of response to PD-1 blockade in classical Hodgkin lymphoma. Overall results and qualifications from the work: Lower diversity was seen in patients whose nivolumab began less than 1 year after ASCT, and these patients were left out of later analyses so that immune reconstitution would not confound the results. By C4D1, a significant rise was seen in CD4+ TCR diversity but not in CD8+ TCR diversity (p=0.0027 vs p=0.16), and the rise was most apparent among complete responders (p=0.02). Trial patients achieving complete response had baseline diversity similar to newly diagnosed patients, whereas partial responders and progressors had significantly lower diversity. The study was restricted to a single clinical trial cohort, and the causes of repertoire differences, possibly disease activity or prior therapy, were left undefined. Newly diagnosed patients were reported to have lower baseline TCR diversity than healthy donors, and relapsed/refractory patients were reported to have lower baseline TCR diversity still.

Genomic DNA was isolated using the Qiagen DNeasy kit from unsorted PBMCs as well as from negatively selected CD4+ and CD8+ fractions. TCR beta CDR3 regions were amplified by immunoSEQ multiplex PCR using primers annealing to V and J segments. A synthetic immune receptor repertoire was used to minimize amplification bias, and remaining bias was computationally removed after sequencing. Per the original workflow: Custom Python scripts were used to quantify repertoire diversity as the Shannon entropy index. Unsorted, CD4+ and CD8+ repertoires were analyzed separately, except in combined analyses where CD4+ and CD8+ sequences were merged in silico. A clone counted as expanded when the clone's frequency after treatment rose at least 2-fold relative to C1D1, and clones undetected at baseline were given a pseudocount of 0.5. Clones with 0 or 1 copy at C1D1 were defined as singleton clones, while clones with 2 or more copies were defined as non-singleton clones. Clones expanded in unsorted samples were assigned a CD4+, CD8+ or unknown annotation through matching of protein sequences in sorted samples from the same patient. Wilcoxon tests on paired samples were used to test changes in diversity from C1D1 to C4D1. TCRdb provides this immuneACCESS table in a form limited to in-frame rearrangements. Some clones are lacking; in checked studies, under half of them reflect an unresolved V gene, and why the rest are absent is not known. V, J and clone size derive from that table, while D and trimming were established from the DNA sequence. For this sample there are roughly 2,000 clones; approximately 82% appear just once. Of the sample, approximately 9% falls within the top ten clones.

The sample's time point label is to be understood as: cycle 1 day 1 (C1D1), immediately before nivolumab initiation. Every trial patient had relapsed after autologous stem cell transplantation, and cohorts A, B and C differed in prior brentuximab vedotin exposure. Magnetic negative selection with a Miltenyi CD8+ T cell isolation kit was used to purify CD8+ T cells from thawed PBMCs. A total of roughly 60 patients with relapsed/refractory classical Hodgkin lymphoma made up the trial cohort, and each patient's best overall response was complete response, partial response or progressive disease. Trial patients were treated with single-agent nivolumab in the multi-cohort phase II CheckMate 205 trial. Best overall response was determined by an independent review committee according to the 2007 International Working Group response criteria. Trial PBMCs were obtained immediately prior to nivolumab initiation (C1D1) and on therapy at cycle 2 day 1 and cycle 4 day 1. After peripheral blood was drawn into 8 mL Vacutainer Cell Preparation Tubes, PBMCs were isolated by centrifugation and then cryopreserved. Purified CD4+ and CD8+ fractions were prepared only for cases with an additional available PBMC sample. On LS columns in a quadroMACS separator, the magnetically labelled cells were depleted, and the flow-through was collected as the purified fraction.

At the junction V is shortened by 3 bases and J by 4 bases, with 9 bases in between. Based on the germline V gene (reference sequence), the CDR1 and CDR2 sequences are MNHEY and SMNVEV. The CDR3 runs 13 residues from the cysteine to the phenylalanine. Of all the DNA, just the CDR3 is kept, 39 bases in frame from base 1. In the case of this clone: Its antigen remains undetermined. The input lacks base qualities; no much larger clone sits a single base away.

The clonotype was recovered from a human donor with classical Hodgkin lymphoma. This specimen was CD8+ T cells from blood, taken at baseline. The sequence is built from TRBV27 and TRBJ1-1; perhaps TRBD1 is the D gene, with 6 bases matching. The CDR3 corresponds to CASSLGGGTEAFF. The DNA is as follows: TGTGCCAGCAGTTTGGGAGGGGGCACTGAAGCTTTCTTT.